The sequence of this TCR beta chain was determined in a study of blood T cell repertoires in COVID-19. Study-level information: Both acute and convalescent COVID-19 samples were obtained from the United States, Italy and Spain.

V shed 3 bases and J shed 5 bases, with 16 bases lying between them. The CDR3 is 15 residues long. Looked up from germline, CDR1 is LNHDA and CDR2 is SQIVND (reference sequence). Per the study methods: How many nucleated cells were present was estimated from reference gene primer amplification. Profiled with immunoSEQ multiplex PCR; TCRdb holds only in-frame clones, not every one. V, J and clone size are taken as reported in that table, and D and trimming were inferred from the DNA itself. The sample has 100,000 to 120,000 clones, 85% seen once. This clone was picked up a small number of times. This TCR was sampled from a human donor in a cohort sampled during active COVID-19. The rearrangement joins TRBV19 to TRBJ2-5, with D perhaps matching TRBD2 (5 bases). Sample: peripheral blood. CDR3: CASSMVAGLEETQYF. The CDR3 nucleotides read TGTGCCAGTAGTATGGTTGCGGGTTTGGAGGAGACCCAGTACTTC.